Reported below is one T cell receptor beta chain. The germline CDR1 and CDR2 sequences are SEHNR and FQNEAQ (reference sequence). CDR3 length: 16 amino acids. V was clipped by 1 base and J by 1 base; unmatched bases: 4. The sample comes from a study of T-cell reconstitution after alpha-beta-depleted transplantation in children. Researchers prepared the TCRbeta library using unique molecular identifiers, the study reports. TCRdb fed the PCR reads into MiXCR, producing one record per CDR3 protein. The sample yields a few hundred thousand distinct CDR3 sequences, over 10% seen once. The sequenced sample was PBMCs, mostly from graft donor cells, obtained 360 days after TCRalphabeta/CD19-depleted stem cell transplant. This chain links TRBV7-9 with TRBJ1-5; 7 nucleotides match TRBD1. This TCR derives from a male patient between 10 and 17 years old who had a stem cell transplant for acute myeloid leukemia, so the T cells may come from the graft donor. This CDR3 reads CASSLGPQGSNQPQHF. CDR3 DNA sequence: TGTGCCAGCAGCTTAGGCCCACAGGGGAGCAATCAGCCCCAGCATTTT.